This is a list of T cell receptor beta chains from one sample in a study of identifying expanded T cells in peripheral blood. The repertoire was sequenced with immunoSEQ multiplex PCR; TCRdb's copy has only in-frame clones and lacks some. The sample shows approximately 100,000 clones, roughly 90% of them seen only once. The source material was blood. The source is a person between 18 and 75 years old in good health. Both conserved end residues are part of each CDR3.

TRBV7-9 CASSFGGNQPQHF
TRBV18 CASSPPGGGTEAFF
TRBV6-5 CASSWDFLGTDTQYF
TRBV13 CASSLTYEQYF
TRBV7-2 CASTGQMNTEAFF
TRBV18 CASSPGDWFGEQFF
TRBV5-5 CASSWWAVGAKETQYF
TRBV12-5 CASGLVRAQPWLYGYTF
TRBV6-6 CASRITSRPPGYF
TRBV7-9 CASSLSSSSYEQYF
TRBV9 CASSPWATSGANVLTF
TRBV9 CASSARGQSRSGNTIYF
TRBV27 CASSRATDYSNQPQHF
TRBV6-1 CASNDWITDTQYF
TRBV5-8 CASSSGSWRDNEQFF
TRBV7-2 CASSPDSYGSYEQYF
TRBV5-4 CASSLGDGLNIQYF
TRBV6-5 CASSYSDPQGLETQYF
TRBV9 CASSVGGWGEQYF
TRBV5-5 CASSLTVREYEQYF
TRBV7-8 CASSYQETQYF
TRBV4-3 CASSQEWRNNQPQHF
TRBV5-8 CASSQGTGDGELFF
TRBV6-8 CASPPPGGSSYEQYF
TRBV5-5 CASSLGRTNSPLHF
TRBV7-9 CASSLAEGWNIQYF
TRBV21-1 CASSTTDTDKNIQYF
TRBV4-1 CASSQDALEGGARYEQYF
TRBV10-2 CASSEGGVQPQHF
TRBV19 CASNRGRSNQPQHF
TRBV28 CASSLTGAGANVLTF
TRBV23-1 CASSQSWPSGSLGDEQFF
TRBV7-2 CASAPGRGSYEQYF
TRBV15 CATSSARGTQAYEQYF
TRBV5-4 CASSLEGINQPQHF
TRBV6-5 CASSYVTGLNSPLHF
TRBV5-8 CASCRASGGVGTDTQYF
TRBV28 CASSLGTGGAVRTGELFF
TRBV5-5 CASSLRDRVWGTGELFF
TRBV20-1 CSARDKVAQHF
TRBV6-5 CASSLGQTGNTIYF
TRBV7-2 CASSLWRGPNEKLFF
TRBV28 CASRGQGAVGGANSPLHF
TRBV5-1 CASSESISYEQYF
TRBV4-3 CASSQEILTGELFF
TRBV28 CASSRGGTNGYTF
TRBV4-3 CASSQDLAGGLDEQYF
TRBV10-3 CAISESRGQGGYTF
TRBV28 CASTTQGLAGGGTDTQYF
TRBV2 CASSPGTGVYNEQFF
TRBV7-2 CASSLTGQGYEQYF
TRBV6-1 CASSELAGGPDTQYF
TRBV7-2 CASSLNGRGRLGHEQFF
TRBV7-2 CASSQLAGQDYEQYF
TRBV6-5 CASSLTGNYEQYF
TRBV7-9 CASSFEGRTSYEQYF
TRBV5-6 CASSFRDLSQIKYGYTF
TRBV12-5 CASGLERGGYEQYF
TRBV29-1 CSAERYTSNTGELFF
TRBV19 CASSMWTGVDQPQHF